The T cell receptor beta chain described here comes from a study of CD8 T cells in Susac syndrome. CDR3 length equals 13 residues. V was trimmed by 2 bases and J by 4 bases, leaving 9 bases between them. The germline V gene encodes CDR1 SGHTA and CDR2 FQGNSA. Reverse transcription of roughly 0.5 to 1 ug RNA was carried out with random hexamers. MiXCR was run by TCRdb on the immunoSEQ multiplex PCR reads, yielding one entry per CDR3 protein. The table lists 240,000 or so distinct CDR3 sequences, about 95% of them singletons. From blood CD8+ and CD4+ T cells, the TCR beta chain was sequenced. Patients having Susac syndrome satisfied recently defined diagnostic criteria for definite or probable disease. Bulk CD8+ and CD4+ cells came from magnetic negative isolation; CD8+ TEMRA by FACS.

The sequence came from a human donor with Susac syndrome. Sequencing was done on a sample of CD4+ T cells from PBMCs. The chain uses TRBV7-2 and TRBJ2-7; D is unclear. The CDR3 sequence: CASSLILQYEQYF. For the CDR3, the DNA is TGTGCCAGCAGCTTAATTCTGCAATACGAGCAGTACTTC.